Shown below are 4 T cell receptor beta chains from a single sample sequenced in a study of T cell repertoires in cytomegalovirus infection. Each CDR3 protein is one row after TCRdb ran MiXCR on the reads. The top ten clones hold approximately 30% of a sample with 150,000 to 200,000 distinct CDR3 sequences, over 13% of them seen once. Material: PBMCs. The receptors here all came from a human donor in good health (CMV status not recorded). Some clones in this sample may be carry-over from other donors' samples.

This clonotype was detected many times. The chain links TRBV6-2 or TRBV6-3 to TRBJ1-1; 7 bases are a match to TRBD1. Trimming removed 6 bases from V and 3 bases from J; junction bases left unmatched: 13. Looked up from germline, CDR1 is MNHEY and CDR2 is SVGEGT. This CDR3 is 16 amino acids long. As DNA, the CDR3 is TGTGCCAGCAGACTTCGGGACAGCCCGAGGTACACTGAAGCTTTCTTT. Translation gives CASRLRDSPRYTEAFF.

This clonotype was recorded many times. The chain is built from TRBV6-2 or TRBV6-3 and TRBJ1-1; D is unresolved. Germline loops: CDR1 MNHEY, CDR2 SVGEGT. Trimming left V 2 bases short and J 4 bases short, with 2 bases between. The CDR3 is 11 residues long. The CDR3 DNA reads TGTGCCAGCAGTTACCGCACTGAAGCTTTCTTT. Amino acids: CASSYRTEAFF.

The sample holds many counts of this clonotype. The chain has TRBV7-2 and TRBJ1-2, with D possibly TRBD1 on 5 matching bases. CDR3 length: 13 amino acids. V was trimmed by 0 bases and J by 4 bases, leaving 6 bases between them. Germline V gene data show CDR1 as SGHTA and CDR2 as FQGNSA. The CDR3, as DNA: TGTGCCAGCAGCTTAGCGACAGCCTATGGCTACACCTTC. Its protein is CASSLATAYGYTF.

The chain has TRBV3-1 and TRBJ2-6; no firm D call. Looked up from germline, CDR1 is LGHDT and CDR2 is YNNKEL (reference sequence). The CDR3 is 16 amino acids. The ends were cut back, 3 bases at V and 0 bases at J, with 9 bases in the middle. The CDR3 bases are TGTGCCAGCAGCCAGGCACGGAGCTCTGGGGCCAACGTCCTGACTTTC. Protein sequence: CASSQARSSGANVLTF.